There are a few counts of the clone carrying this T cell receptor (beta chain). CDR1 and CDR2 (germline): KGHSH, LQKENI. Trimming pared 0 bases from V and 3 bases from J, leaving 9 bases between. There are 14 residues in the CDR3. The data were taken from a study of blood T cells in healthy people across ages. Next came a second PCR, run for about 6 to 12 cycles, which used a sample-barcoded 5' primer along with a J-beta primer mix. Every cDNA was tagged by a template-switch adaptor with 12 random nucleotides. TCRdb used MiXCR to reprocess the 5' RACE reads, holding one entry per CDR3 protein. The sample shows roughly 1,100,000 distinct CDR3 sequences, around 27% of them seen only once. The same sample was also studied in work on T cells of mothers and their children. This second study says: A few mothers and their six children, all healthy Caucasians, donated. Using the M1S primer, the second PCR added sample barcodes along with 2-4 random nucleotides.

The TCR originated in a girl aged 2-10 years in good health. Sequencing was done on a sample of blood. The rearrangement joins TRBV18 to TRBJ2-7; D uncertain. Written as DNA, the CDR3 is TGTGCCAGCTCACCACCGAGAGACTTCTACGAGCAGTACTTC. Translated, it gives CASSPPRDFYEQYF. The whole variable domain, filled in from reference TRBV18 and TRBJ2-7, reads NAGVMQNPRHLVRRRGQEARLRCSPMKGHSHVYWYRQLPEEGLKFMVYLQKENIIDESGMPKERFSAEFPKEGPSILRIQQVVRGDSAAYFCASSPPRDFYEQYFGPGTRLTVT.